This TCR beta chain was profiled in a study of blood T cell repertoires in COVID-19. Looking at the study overall: Material from acute and convalescent COVID-19 was sourced from the United States, Italy and Spain. Nucleic acid was either cDNA or gDNA, and it came from T cells, B-cell-depleted T cells, or PBMCs.

Under the authors' procedure: Reference gene primers were amplified, and this amplification served to estimate nucleated cell counts. Produced via immunoSEQ multiplex PCR; TCRdb's table is partial and in-frame only. V and J calls plus clone size are reproduced from that table; the DNA served to infer D and trimming. The sample shows some 40,000 clones, roughly nine tenths of them seen only once. The CDR3 runs to 14 residues. Sequenced sample: peripheral blood. The clonotype was recovered from a man in his 70s with acute or convalescent COVID-19. J is TRBJ1-1 and V is TRBV21-1; the table assigns TRBD1, which was not confirmed against the DNA. TRBV21-1 is a known pseudogene. The CDR3 DNA reads TGTGCCAGCAGCAAAGATCGGCGACAGGTCTTTACTTTCTTT. It specifies CASSKDRRQVFTFF.